This passage covers 6 T cell receptor beta chains from one sample sequenced in a study of technical replicates of blood from a handful of donors. This table comes from immunoSEQ multiplex PCR, and its TCRdb copy is limited to in-frame clones, with some not included. This table holds more than 65,000 clones, roughly 93% found once. The material sequenced was T cells isolated from PBMCs. The receptors shown here come from a human donor in good health.

The gene calls are TRBV2 and TRBJ2-3; 13 nucleotides line up with TRBD2. The ends lost 7 bases at V and 0 bases at J; junction bases unmatched: 7. This CDR3 region has 17 residues. Germline V CDR1 and CDR2: SNHLY, FYNNEI. The CDR3 is CASNRGLAGESTDTQYF. Written as DNA, the CDR3 is TGTGCCAGCAATCGAGGACTAGCGGGGGAGAGCACAGATACGCAGTATTTT.

This chain links TRBV29-1 with TRBJ1-1; TRBD1 is a possible D gene (6 bases). Trimming took 8 bases from V and 11 from J, leaving 18 bases between them. CDR1 and CDR2 (germline): SQVTM, ANQGSEA. The length of the CDR3 is 11 residues. The CDR3 sequence: CSISRGGYAFF. The CDR3 coding sequence is TGCAGCATTTCCAGGGGTGGATATGCTTTCTTT.

This chain uses TRBV7-2 with TRBJ2-7, with D possibly matching TRBD2 (6 bases). The germline CDR1 and CDR2 sequences are SGHTA and FQGNSA. V was pared by 5 bases and J by 1 base, with 15 bases between. The CDR3 has 15 amino acids. This CDR3 reads CASSTNGDLSYEQYF. The CDR3, as DNA: TGTGCCAGCAGCACGAATGGGGACTTATCCTACGAGCAGTACTTC.

The chain uses TRBV7-3 and TRBJ1-1; a possible D gene is TRBD1 (6 bases). The CDR3 spans 15 residues. The V gene's germline CDR1 is SGHTA and CDR2 FQGTGA. Trimming took 3 bases from V and 4 from J, leaving 15 bases between them. The CDR3 region is CASSFTVGTSTEAFF. CDR3 DNA sequence: TGTGCCAGCAGCTTTACCGTGGGGACAAGCACTGAAGCTTTCTTT.

V is TRBV2 and J is TRBJ1-5, with D hard to call. Germline values: CDR1 SNHLY, CDR2 FYNNEI. This CDR3 has 12 amino acids. V lost 8 bases and J 5 bases, leaving 10 bases between the germline ends. CDR3 nucleotide sequence: TGTGCCAGCGGAGGGTGGCATCAGCCCCAGCATTTT. Protein product: CASGGWHQPQHF.

The rearrangement joins TRBV21-1 to TRBJ1-5. TRBV21-1 is termed a pseudogene. The length of the CDR3 is 14 residues. DNA of the CDR3: TGTGCCAGCAGCAAAACCCGGGGCAATCAGCCCCAGCATTTT. Translated: CASSKTRGNQPQHF.